The next 30 T cell receptor beta chains were all read from a single sample in a study of blood T cell repertoires in COVID-19. Repertoires were generated with immunoSEQ multiplex PCR, while TCRdb's copy carries only in-frame clones and drops some. This sample has roughly 81,000 clones, with approximately 85% found just once. Sequenced: peripheral blood. All receptors come from a woman older than 75 with COVID-19, enrolled during active disease.

A few counts support this clone. The chain links TRBV27 to TRBJ1-6; D call uncertain. CDR3 length equals 15 residues. Trimming took 1 base from V and 5 from J, leaving 9 bases between them. CDR1 is MNHEY and CDR2 is SMNVEV in the germline V gene (reference sequence). The CDR3 bases are TGTGCCAGCAGTTTATTCTGGAGGGATAATTCACCCCTCCACTTT. Amino acid sequence: CASSLFWRDNSPLHF.

There are a few counts of this clone. This chain joins TRBV7-6 and TRBJ2-7, with 8 positions matching TRBD1. This CDR3 spans 17 amino acids. V lost 2 bases to trimming and J lost 1 base; unmatched junction nucleotides: 10. Germline V gene data show CDR1 as SGHVS and CDR2 as FNYEAQ. CDR3 region: CASSLRGPGQASYEQYF. The CDR3 DNA reads as TGTGCCAGCAGCTTACGGGGGCCGGGACAGGCTTCCTACGAGCAGTACTTC. Using reference TRBV7-6 and TRBJ2-7 for the parts outside the CDR3, the full variable domain is GAGVSQSPRYKVTKRGQDVALRCDPISGHVSLYWYRQALGQGPEFLTYFNYEAQQDKSGLPNDRFSAERPEGSISTLTIQRTEQRDSAMYRCASSLRGPGQASYEQYFGPGTRLTVT.

The chain uses TRBV9 and TRBJ2-1; 8 bases line up with TRBD2. This CDR3 is 15 amino acids long. The V segment lost 0 bases and the J segment 1 base; nucleotides outside the gene matches: 0. Germline CDR1 is SGDLS and CDR2 is YYNGEE. CDR3 in amino acids: CASSVAGGSYNEQFF. CDR3 DNA sequence: TGTGCCAGCAGCGTAGCGGGAGGGTCCTACAATGAGCAGTTCTTC.

The chain couples TRBV5-1 to TRBJ2-1, with 15 bases that match TRBD2. There are 16 residues in the CDR3. CDR1 and CDR2 from the germline V gene are SGHRS and YFSETQ. Trimming at V came to 1 base and at J to 6 bases, leaving 2 bases not matched to a gene. The CDR3 spells CASSLRTSGRANEQFF. CDR3 nucleotides: TGCGCCAGCAGCTTGAGGACTAGCGGGAGGGCCAATGAGCAGTTCTTC. The variable domain in full, with the rest retrieved from reference TRBV5-1 and TRBJ2-1, is KAGVTQTPRYLIKTRGQQVTLSCSPISGHRSVSWYQQTPGQGLQFLFEYFSETQRNKGNFPGRFSGRQFSNSRSEMNVSTLELGDSALYLCASSLRTSGRANEQFFGPGTRLTVL.

This chain links TRBV28 with TRBJ2-3; a possible D gene is TRBD1 (6 bases). Germline values: CDR1 MDHEN, CDR2 SYDVKM. The V end lost 3 bases, the J end lost 1 base, and 20 bases lay between the germline ends. This CDR3 contains 18 residues. The CDR3 nucleotides read TGTGCCAGCAGTTTCCGCACCCGTAGGGGGTTAGGCACAGATACGCAGTATTTT. Residues: CASSFRTRRGLGTDTQYF.

V is TRBV28 and J is TRBJ2-7, with 9 bases aligning to TRBD1. The CDR3 is made up of 17 amino acids. Germline-derived CDR1 and CDR2 are MDHEN and SYDVKM. The J segment lost 4 bases and the V segment lost 6 bases, leaving 16 bases of the junction unmatched. The CDR3 reads CASSLWDPGTGIYEQYF. The CDR3 DNA reads as TGTGCCAGCAGCCTATGGGATCCCGGGACAGGGATTTACGAGCAGTACTTC.

This clone has a handful of counts. The CDR3 nucleotides are TGTGCCAGCAGTTACCGAGTTGACGAGCAGTACTTC. Residues: CASSYRVDEQYF. V usage is TRBV6-2 or TRBV6-3 and J usage is TRBJ2-7; D remains unclear. This CDR3 contains 12 residues. Between the trimmed V and J ends, which lost 2 bases and 5 bases, there was a span of 7 bases. CDR1 is MNHEY, CDR2 SVGEGT, per germline.

This clone appeared a single time. V is TRBV3-1 (or the pseudogene TRBV3-2) and J is TRBJ2-1; D is perhaps TRBD1 (5 bases). With 3 bases removed from V and 4 bases from J, the gap between germline ends came to 13 bases. The length of the CDR3 is 15 residues. Germline CDR1 is LGHDT and CDR2 is YNNKEL (reference sequence). In DNA form, the CDR3 reads TGTGCCAGCAGCCAGAGCTGGCAGGGTTACAATGAGCAGTTCTTC. This codes for CASSQSWQGYNEQFF.

This clone was seen once. This chain uses TRBV10-3 with TRBJ2-7, with TRBD1 matching over 7 bases. The CDR3 consists of 16 residues. V shed 2 bases, J shed 4 bases, and the junction held 11 bases outside the gene matches. Germline-derived CDR1 and CDR2 are ENHRY and SYGVKD. The CDR3 nucleotides read TGTGCCATCAGTGAGCCGACAGGGATGGAGTGGTACGAGCAGTACTTC. It is translated as CAISEPTGMEWYEQYF.

The chain combines TRBV2 with TRBJ1-5, with D tentatively TRBD1 (6 bases). The germline V gene encodes CDR1 SNHLY and CDR2 FYNNEI. The V and J ends lost 7 bases and 0 bases respectively, with 13 bases between them. The CDR3 runs to 15 residues. CDR3 sequence: CASTDTGLSNQPQHF. The CDR3 region has the DNA TGTGCCAGCACAGACACAGGGCTTAGCAATCAGCCCCAGCATTTT.

The J gene is TRBJ2-7, the V gene TRBV7-2, with 9 bases identical to TRBD2. The CDR3 has 15 amino acids. After removal of 3 bases from V and 3 bases from J, the junction contained 6 bases not matched to a gene. Germline-derived CDR1 and CDR2 are SGHTA and FQGNSA. CDR3 coding DNA: TGTGCCAGCAGCTTCGGAGCGGGGGGCCTCTACGAGCAGTACTTC. Its translation: CASSFGAGGLYEQYF. The variable domain in full, completed from reference TRBV7-2 and TRBJ2-7, reads GAGVSQSPSNKVTEKGKDVELRCDPISGHTALYWYRQSLGQGLEFLIYFQGNSAPDKSGLPSDRFSAERTGGSVSTLTIQRTQQEDSAVYLCASSFGAGGLYEQYFGPGTRLTVT.

The chain recombines TRBV7-8 with TRBJ1-4; TRBD1 is a possible D gene (5 bases). The CDR3 consists of 14 residues. Germline V gives CDR1 SGHVS, CDR2 FQNEAQ. V was trimmed by 1 base and J by 7 bases, leaving 10 bases between them. CDR3 bases: TGTGCCAGCAGCTTAGGGGGGGGAGGTGAAAAACTGTTTTTT. Translating gives CASSLGGGGEKLFF. Filled out from reference TRBV7-8 and TRBJ1-4, the complete variable domain reads GAGVSQSPRYKVAKRGQDVALRCDPISGHVSLFWYQQALGQGPEFLTYFQNEAQLDKSGLPSDRFFAERPEGSVSTLKIQRTQQEDSAVYLCASSLGGGGEKLFFGSGTQLSVL.

The chain joins TRBV25-1 to TRBJ2-2; 9 nucleotides align to TRBD1. V trimming: 4 bases; J trimming: 5 bases; junction bases outside the gene matches: 8. This CDR3 contains 16 residues. Germline CDR1 is MGHDK and CDR2 is SYGVNS. CDR3 amino acids: CASSGPRTGVTGELFF. The DNA for the CDR3 is TGTGCCAGCAGTGGACCACGGACAGGGGTAACCGGGGAGCTGTTTTTT.

The chain links TRBV7-3 to TRBJ2-5; TRBD2 agrees at 12 bases. Trimming at V came to 0 bases and at J to 5 bases, leaving 4 bases not matched to a gene. The CDR3 is 16 residues long. Germline values: CDR1 SGHTA, CDR2 FQGTGA. The CDR3 reads CASSLTLAGGLETQYF. The CDR3 nucleotides are TGTGCCAGCAGCTTAACTCTAGCGGGGGGGCTTGAGACCCAGTACTTC. The complete variable domain, with remaining parts taken from reference TRBV7-3 and TRBJ2-5, reads GAGVSQTPSNKVTEKGKYVELRCDPISGHTALYWYRQSLGQGPEFLIYFQGTGAADDSGLPNDRFFAVRPEGSVSTLKIQRTERGDSAVYLCASSLTLAGGLETQYFGPGTRLLVL.

V is TRBV19 and J is TRBJ1-4; unclear D gene. CDR1 is LNHDA, CDR2 SQIVND, per germline (reference sequence). Between the trimmed V and J ends, which lost 5 bases and 5 bases, there was a span of 9 bases. This CDR3 is 13 amino acids long. The CDR3 region is CASSREMNEKLFF. CDR3 in DNA: TGTGCCAGTAGTCGGGAAATGAATGAAAAACTGTTTTTT.

This chain joins TRBV18 and TRBJ2-7, with D perhaps matching TRBD1 (6 bases). Germline V gene data show CDR1 as KGHSH and CDR2 as LQKENI. Between the trimmed V and J ends, which lost 3 bases and 6 bases, there was a span of 9 bases. The CDR3 sequence is 12 residues long. The CDR3, as DNA: TGTGCCAGCTCACCCGGGACAATCGAGCAGTACTTC. This translates into CASSPGTIEQYF.

V is TRBV29-1 and J is TRBJ1-2; maybe TRBD1 (5 bases). The CDR3 loop spans 12 amino acids. In germline, CDR1 is SQVTM, CDR2 ANQGSEA. Deletions cut 6 bases from V and 7 bases from J, with 15 bases between. The CDR3, as DNA: TGCAGCGTCTCGGGACTCTTCGGTGGCTACACCTTC. It yields the protein CSVSGLFGGYTF. Filled out from reference TRBV29-1 and TRBJ1-2, the complete variable domain reads SAVISQKPSRDICQRGTSLTIQCQVDSQVTMMFWYRQQPGQSLTLIATANQGSEATYESGFVIDKFPISRPNLTFSTLTVSNMSPEDSSIYLCSVSGLFGGYTFGSGTRLTVV.

The chain is built from TRBV24-1 and TRBJ2-5; D possibly corresponds to TRBD2 (7 bases). The germline V gene has CDR1 KGHDR and CDR2 SFDVKD. Trimming cost V 1 base and J 5 bases, with 16 bases left between them. This CDR3 has 16 residues. In DNA, the CDR3 is TGTGCCACCAGTGATTTACGGGGGGCCGTCGGGGAGACCCAGTACTTC. This codes for CATSDLRGAVGETQYF.

The genes are TRBV3-1 (or the pseudogene TRBV3-2) and TRBJ2-3, with D possibly matching TRBD1 (6 bases). In germline, CDR1 is LGHDT, CDR2 YNNKEL (reference sequence). The V end lost 0 bases, the J end lost 0 bases, and 16 bases lay between the germline ends. This CDR3 spans 18 amino acids. The CDR3 here is CASSQDKFRQGSTDTQYF. The DNA for the CDR3 is TGTGCCAGCAGCCAAGATAAGTTTCGGCAGGGGAGCACAGATACGCAGTATTTT.

The rearrangement joins TRBV5-5 to TRBJ1-2; TRBD1 agrees at 7 bases. This CDR3 spans 14 amino acids. After removal of 4 bases from V and 0 bases from J, the junction contained 3 bases not matched to a gene. Germline CDR1 SGHKS, CDR2 YYEKEE (reference sequence). The CDR3, as DNA: TGTGCCAGCAGCACGACAGGGACTAACTATGGCTACACCTTC. Protein sequence: CASSTTGTNYGYTF.

The chain joins TRBV4-1 to TRBJ2-5, with 12 bases matching TRBD2. This CDR3 region has 17 residues. Germline CDR1 and CDR2: MGHRA and YSYEKL. The V segment lost 3 bases and the J segment 2 bases; nucleotides outside the gene matches: 7. The CDR3 DNA reads as TGCGCCAGCAGCCAGAGGATGACTAGCGGGGGTCAAGAGACCCAGTACTTC. This encodes CASSQRMTSGGQETQYF.

J is TRBJ2-2 and V is TRBV4-2; 7 nucleotides line up with TRBD1. V was clipped by 4 bases and J by 7 bases; unmatched bases: 12. Per the germline V gene, CDR1 is LGHNA and CDR2 is YNFKEQ. The CDR3 totals 16 residues. The CDR3 sequence is CASSPRTGEGYGELFF. The CDR3 DNA follows: TGTGCCAGCAGCCCCCGGACAGGCGAGGGTTACGGGGAGCTGTTTTTT.

The gene calls are TRBV7-2 and TRBJ1-2; D remains unclear. The germline V gene has CDR1 SGHTA and CDR2 FQGNSA. V lost 2 bases, J lost 6 bases, and 7 bases lay in between. This CDR3 has 12 amino acids. The DNA of the CDR3 is TGTGCCAGCAGCTTATCCAGTCATGGCTACACCTTC. Amino acid sequence: CASSLSSHGYTF.

The chain is built from TRBV30 and TRBJ2-7, with D uncertain. V was cut by 0 bases and J by 2 bases, with 8 bases left in between. CDR3 length: 13 amino acids. The germline gives CDR1 GTSNPN, CDR2 SVGIG (reference sequence). The CDR3 sequence is CAWSVRSPYEQYF. The CDR3 DNA follows: TGTGCCTGGAGTGTGCGGAGCCCCTACGAGCAGTACTTC.

The chain has TRBV30 and TRBJ1-2; 8 positions match TRBD1. Germline V gene lookup returns CDR1 GTSNPN and CDR2 SVGIG (reference sequence). V was pared by 1 base and J by 1 base, with 11 bases of the junction left unmatched. The CDR3 loop spans 17 amino acids. CDR3 coding DNA: TGTGCCTGGAGTGCGCGTGGGGGACAGGCCTTTAACTATGGCTACACCTTC. It is translated as CAWSARGGQAFNYGYTF.

The chain joins TRBV19 to TRBJ1-2; 8 bases are shared with TRBD1. Germline CDR1 LNHDA, CDR2 SQIVND (reference sequence). This CDR3 is 14 amino acids long. Germline trimming cut 4 bases from V and 6 bases from J; bases unmatched to any gene: 7. This CDR3 reads CASSTGGYMDGYTF. CDR3 nucleotide sequence: TGTGCCAGTAGTACAGGGGGCTATATGGATGGCTACACCTTC.

The V call is TRBV21-1, the J call TRBJ1-1; TRBD1, the table's D call, lacks a check against the DNA. TRBV21-1 is described as a pseudogene. The CDR3 consists of 13 residues. The CDR3 sequence is CANLRVKNTEAFF. The CDR3 DNA sequence: TGTGCCAACCTCAGGGTGAAGAACACTGAAGCTTTCTTT.

This clone came up a few times. The chain employs TRBV10-1 and TRBJ2-3; no clear D. Germline CDR1 and CDR2: WNHNN and SYGVQD (reference sequence). Trimming left V 4 bases short and J 2 bases short, with 7 bases between. The CDR3 consists of 13 residues. CDR3 bases: TGCGCCAGCAGTGGTAAATTCACAGATACGCAGTATTTT. It translates to CASSGKFTDTQYF.

This rearrangement joins TRBV30 to TRBJ2-5, with unresolved D. V was cut by 0 bases and J by 5 bases, with 10 bases left in between. Germline-derived CDR1 and CDR2 are GTSNPN and SVGIG (reference sequence). This CDR3 has 13 amino acids. The CDR3 nucleotides are TGTGCCTGGAGTGTACTACTCCGGGAGACCCAGTACTTC. Translating gives CAWSVLLRETQYF.

This chain connects TRBV5-1 to TRBJ2-1, with 7 nucleotides matching TRBD2. Germline CDR1 and CDR2: SGHRS and YFSETQ. The V and J ends lost 0 bases and 4 bases, in that order; junction bases with no gene match: 7. This CDR3 spans 16 amino acids. The CDR3 region is CASSLGEGRSYNEQFF. The CDR3 DNA is TGCGCCAGCAGCTTGGGGGAGGGCCGATCTTACAATGAGCAGTTCTTC.